The 4 T cell receptor beta chains presented below share a single source sample, sequenced in a study of blood T cell repertoires in COVID-19. The method was immunoSEQ multiplex PCR; TCRdb's version includes in-frame clones alone and lacks a portion of them. The data hold approximately 220,000 clones, with roughly 90% observed a single time. The sample taken for sequencing was PBMCs or T cells enriched from blood (not recorded which). The receptors shown here come from a woman in her twenties or thirties who had been exposed to COVID-19.

The V call is TRBV3-1 (or the pseudogene TRBV3-2), the J call TRBJ1-2; a weak D match, TRBD1 (5 bases). The CDR3 consists of 16 residues. Trimming stripped 5 bases from V and 2 bases from J, with 18 bases between. CDR1 and CDR2 from the germline V gene are LGHDT and YNNKEL (reference sequence). CDR3 coding DNA: TGTGCCAGCAGCGGCGGGGCCCCCTCGGGGAACTATGGCTACACCTTC. Its protein product is CASSGGAPSGNYGYTF.

The rearrangement joins TRBV7-9 to TRBJ2-3; 7 bases fit TRBD1. Germline loops: CDR1 SEHNR, CDR2 FQNEAQ (reference sequence). V shed 5 bases, J shed 6 bases, and the junction held 8 bases outside the gene matches. This CDR3 contains 14 residues. The CDR3: CASSPPGQRDTQYF. The CDR3 DNA follows: TGTGCCAGCAGCCCACCGGGACAGAGGGATACGCAGTATTTT.

The chain joins TRBV3-1 (or the pseudogene TRBV3-2) to TRBJ1-2; no reliable D call. The germline V gene has CDR1 LGHDT and CDR2 YNNKEL (reference sequence). The CDR3 contains 15 residues. Trimming cost V 2 bases and J 5 bases, with 15 bases left between them. CDR3 DNA: TGTGCCAGCAGCCAACTAAACAGTGATGAGTATGGCTACACCTTC. It codes for CASSQLNSDEYGYTF.

The gene calls are TRBV19 and TRBJ1-3; D perhaps matches TRBD1 (6 bases). Germline-derived CDR1 and CDR2 are LNHDA and SQIVND (reference sequence). V dropped 9 bases and J dropped 0 bases, with 15 bases sitting between them. CDR3 length: 15 amino acids. The CDR3 loop is CASERGGLSGNTIYF. In DNA, the CDR3 is TGTGCCAGCGAGCGGGGGGGGCTCTCTGGAAACACCATATATTTT.